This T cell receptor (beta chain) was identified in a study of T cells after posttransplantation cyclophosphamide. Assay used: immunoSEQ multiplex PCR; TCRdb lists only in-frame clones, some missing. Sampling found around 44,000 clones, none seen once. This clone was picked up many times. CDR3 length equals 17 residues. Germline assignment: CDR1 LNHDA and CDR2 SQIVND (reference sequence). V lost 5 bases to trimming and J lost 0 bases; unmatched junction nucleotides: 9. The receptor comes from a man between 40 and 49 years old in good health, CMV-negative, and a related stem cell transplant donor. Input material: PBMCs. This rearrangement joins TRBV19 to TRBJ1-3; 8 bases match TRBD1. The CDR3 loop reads CASSLQTGASSGNTIYF. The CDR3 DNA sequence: TGTGCCAGTAGTCTCCAGACAGGGGCGAGCTCTGGAAACACCATATATTTT.